This TCR beta chain appears in the sequencing data of a study of blood T cell repertoires in COVID-19. Original handling: Using reference gene primer amplification, nucleated cell counts were estimated. The table came from immunoSEQ multiplex PCR; TCRdb's copy has only in-frame clones and leaves some out. V and J calls plus clone size are reproduced from that table; the DNA served to infer D and trimming. The sample lists 99,000 or so clones, approximately 86% seen once, with about an eighth in the top ten. The sample was peripheral blood. The TCR was taken from a woman between 55 and 75 years old in a cohort sampled during active or convalescent COVID-19.

CDR3 region: CASSWVAGTYEQYF. For the CDR3, the DNA is TGTGCCAGCTCCTGGGTTGCAGGAACCTACGAGCAGTACTTC. The rearrangement joins TRBV11-2 to TRBJ2-7; D is unclear. The germline V and J ends were trimmed by 8 bases and 2 bases, with 16 bases remaining between them. Germline-derived CDR1 and CDR2 are SGHAT and FQNNGV. The CDR3 covers 14 residues.